This T cell receptor (beta chain) was sequenced for a study of T cell clonality in common variable immunodeficiency. The study, taken as a whole, reports: Fewer deletions and N-nucleotide insertions were reportedly seen in common variable immunodeficiency TCR beta sequences.

This clone has at least ten counts. The antigen is undetermined. The read halts 3 residues ahead of the CDR3 end, with the missing end drawn from the germline J gene. Libraries were prepared by immunoSEQ multiplex PCR; TCRdb keeps only in-frame clonotypes and omits some of them. Altogether 15,000 to 20,000 clones were found in the sample, and no singletons occur. CVID meant reduced serum IgG, IgA and/or IgM plus specific antibody deficiency. Germline V CDR1 and CDR2: SQVTM, ANQGSEA. The CDR3 extends over 17 amino acids. V dropped 0 bases and J dropped 7; count of bases not matched to a gene: 11. The receptor's source is a human donor with common variable immunodeficiency. Input material: peripheral blood mononuclear cells. The chain has TRBV29-1 and TRBJ2-1, with 11 nucleotides matching TRBD2. The CDR3 loop reads CSVEDNLAGGPKNEQFF. The part of the CDR3 DNA that was read is TGCAGCGTTGAAGATAATCTAGCGGGGGGCCCTAAAAATGAG.